Included here is one T cell receptor (beta chain) sequence, with context. Its antigen is still unknown. Base quality data are lacking; no much larger clone is found one base away. Reading the label with the study, this specimen's time point is: baseline before first vaccination. Vaccinee samples came from UK trials COV001 and COV002, including a single-blind randomized controlled phase 2/3 trial of AZD1222 (ChAdOx1 nCoV-19) in healthy adults. For TCRbeta chain sequencing, PBMC samples were collected from trial participants at day 0 and at day 28 after the second dose. The CDR3 contains 16 residues, cysteine and phenylalanine counted. Here the CDR3 DNA is all that survives: 48 bases in frame from base 1. V is shortened by 0 bases, J by 8 bases, and the region joining them spans 17 bases. CDR1 and CDR2 are read off the germline V gene (reference sequence) as SGHKS and YYEKEE. The CDR3 regions of human TCRbeta chains were subjected to immunosequencing. In the paper's pipeline: TCRs in the repertoires were matched against a reference library of SARS-CoV-2-specific TCRs that had been generated with the MIRA antigen-specificity platform. Breadth was defined as the fraction of unique TCRs that were SARS-CoV-2-associated. Depth was defined as the fraction of total T cells that were SARS-CoV-2-associated. Each spike-specific TCR was assigned to its reactive spike region and to a CD4 or CD8 class using the MIRA data. Log10-transformed breadth and depth values were compared by one-way ANOVA with Sidak's multiple comparisons tests. TCRdb holds this immuneACCESS table with in-frame rearrangements only. Some clones are missing; in checked studies, unresolved V genes explain under half, and the rest has no known cause. For V, J and clone size, that table is used; D and trimming come from the DNA. The sample data list more than 85,000 clones, and roughly four fifths of these were observed just once. The ten largest clones represent roughly 5% of the sample.

These data are taken from a study of T cell responses to AZD1222 COVID-19 vaccine listed by TCRdb under 2021. In the study overall: Because spike-specific TCR depth and breadth did not differ between the two schedules, AZD1222 recipients who got a second dose at roughly 4 weeks were pooled with those who got a second dose at roughly 12 weeks. TCR sequencing covered some 250 trial participants: about 210 given two doses of AZD1222 and 26 given two doses of MenACWY control vaccine. Enrollment into the trials was organized by age into subgroups of 18-55, 56-69 and 70-plus years, and those subgroups contained around 150, 28 and 57 TCR-sequenced participants, respectively.

Here is what the overall study found, with its caveats: The whole spike protein was spanned by vaccine-associated CD4 TCRs, and dominant responses were seen in regions 160-218 and 743-854. Nearly half of unique spike-specific TCRs reportedly recognized epitopes outside regions mutated in the B.1.351 and B.1.1.7 variants. Because no samples from the day 14 peak response were available, repertoires could be characterized only after the peak T cell response. The 56-69-year group was small, and its depth increase did not reach significance, likely because of low power. After two AZD1222 doses, both the breadth and the depth of spike-specific TCRs were significantly higher than at day 0 and than in MenACWY recipients. Conclusions about previously exposed vaccinees are limited because only a handful of AZD1222 recipients were SARS-CoV-2 seropositive at baseline. Participants were mostly white British, with more females than males. The authors suggested clonal diversity may have been underestimated.

Recombination connected TRBV5-5 to TRBJ1-4; confidence is insufficient to name the D gene. The starting material was peripheral blood, obtained on day 0 of AZD1222 vaccination. The sequence derives from an adult in good health. CDR3 loop: CASSLGSAATREKLFF. In nucleotide form, the sequence is TGTGCCAGCAGCTTGGGATCGGCGGCTACCAGGGAAAAACTGTTTTTT.